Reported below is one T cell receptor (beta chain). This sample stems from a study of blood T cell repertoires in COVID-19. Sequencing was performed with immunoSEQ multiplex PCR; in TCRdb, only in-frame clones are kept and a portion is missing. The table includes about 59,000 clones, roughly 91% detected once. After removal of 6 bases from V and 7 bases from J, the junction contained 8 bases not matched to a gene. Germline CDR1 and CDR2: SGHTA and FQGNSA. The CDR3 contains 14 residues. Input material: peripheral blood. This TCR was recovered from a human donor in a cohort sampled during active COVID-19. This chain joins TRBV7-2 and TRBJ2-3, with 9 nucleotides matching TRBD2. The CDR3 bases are TGTGCCAGCAGTCGTAGCGGGGGTGTTTATACGCAGTATTTT. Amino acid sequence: CASSRSGGVYTQYF.